The sequence of this T cell receptor beta chain was determined in a study of blood T cells in healthy people across ages. Together with a sample-barcoded 5' primer, a J-beta primer mix was included in a second PCR lasting about 7 to 11 cycles. TCRdb independently ran MiXCR on the 5' RACE reads; one entry per CDR3 protein. The sample yields 850,000 to 1,000,000 distinct CDR3 sequences, 48% seen once. Study findings and constraints: Investigators treated diversity estimates from one million T cells as underestimates.

Concerning this clonotype itself: Antigen unknown.

The V and J ends lost 0 bases and 5 bases respectively, with 10 bases between them. This CDR3 is 15 amino acids long. Germline V gene lookup returns CDR1 SGHTA and CDR2 FQGNSA. This clonotype was obtained from a man in his thirties or forties in good health. Sequencing was carried out using blood. The gene calls are TRBV7-2 and TRBJ1-4; D unresolved. CDR3 sequence (DNA): TGTGCCAGCAGCTTAGCTGGGCTAAAAAATGAAAAACTGTTTTTT. Its translation is CASSLAGLKNEKLFF.